Following are 17 T cell receptor beta chains from one sample sequenced in a study of CD8 T cells in ankylosing spondylitis. TCRdb passed the 5' RACE reads through MiXCR, listing each CDR3 protein once. The sample carries roughly 42,000 distinct CDR3 sequences, roughly 2.5% recorded once. Sample: blood, either unsorted or a sorted T cell fraction (not recorded which). The source of these receptors is a male donor with ankylosing spondylitis or in good health (not recorded which).

Ten or more counts support this clonotype. The rearrangement joins TRBV9 to TRBJ2-3; 8 bases are a match to TRBD1. The junction had 11 bases not matched to a gene; V was cut back by 3 bases and J by 8 bases. The CDR3 contains 15 residues. Germline V gene lookup returns CDR1 SGDLS and CDR2 YYNGEE. CDR3 loop: CASSGPGTGSGTQYF. CDR3 bases: TGTGCCAGCAGCGGACCCGGGACAGGCTCCGGTACGCAGTATTTT.

In its sample, this clonotype was seen a few times. The genes are TRBV9 and TRBJ1-6; D not certain. V was clipped by 0 bases and J by 14 bases, with 21 bases between them. The germline CDR1 and CDR2 sequences are SGDLS and YYNGEE. This CDR3 is built from 16 residues. The DNA for the CDR3 is TGTGCCAGCAGCGTAGAGGAGAGGGTTCCCCCCGACTCCCTCCACTTT. It codes for CASSVEERVPPDSLHF. The full variable domain, in which reference TRBV9 and TRBJ1-6 provide the parts outside the CDR3, is DSGVTQTPKHLITATGQRVTLRCSPRSGDLSVYWYQQSLDQGLQFLIQYYNGEERAKGNILERFSAQQFPDLHSELNLSSLELGDSALYFCASSVEERVPPDSLHFGNGTRLTVT.

Ten or more counts support this clonotype. The chain carries TRBV9 and TRBJ2-1, with 12 bases identical to TRBD2. The CDR3 consists of 15 residues. J gave up 6 bases and V 2 bases, and 3 bases lay outside the gene matches. CDR1 SGDLS and CDR2 YYNGEE come from the germline V gene. CDR3 protein: CASSVASGRANEQFF. For the CDR3, the DNA is TGTGCCAGCAGCGTCGCTAGCGGGAGGGCCAATGAGCAGTTCTTC.

This clonotype occurred many times. The chain combines TRBV6-4 with TRBJ1-5; no clear D gene. There are 12 residues in the CDR3. The V end was cut by 3 bases, the J end by 4 bases, with 4 bases between. CDR1 and CDR2 from the germline V gene are MRHNA and SNTAGT. CDR3 sequence (DNA): TGTGCCAGCAGTGAACCTAATCAGCCCCAGCATTTT. This gives the protein CASSEPNQPQHF.

This clonotype was seen repeatedly, ten times or more. In nucleotides, the CDR3 is TGTGCCAGCAGGAGGATACAGGGCCCCGGTAGCAATCAGCCCCAGCATTTT. Its protein is CASRRIQGPGSNQPQHF. J is TRBJ1-5 and V is TRBV25-1; weak D call: TRBD1 (6 bases). Germline V gene sequence: CDR1 MGHDK, CDR2 SYGVNS. The CDR3 runs 17 residues. Trimming took 6 bases from V and 0 from J, leaving 18 bases between them.

This clonotype was seen at least ten times. V usage is TRBV29-1 and J usage is TRBJ2-7; tentatively, D is TRBD2 (5 bases). V was shortened by 8 bases and J by 0 bases, with 23 bases between the two germline ends. Germline values: CDR1 SQVTM, CDR2 ANQGSEA. The CDR3 runs 16 residues. The CDR3 region is CSPPREPPGNSYEQYF. DNA of the CDR3: TGCAGCCCCCCAAGGGAGCCACCGGGCAACTCCTACGAGCAGTACTTC.

This clonotype was counted at least ten times. This chain joins TRBV9 and TRBJ2-5; tentatively, D is TRBD2 (5 bases). CDR1 and CDR2 (germline): SGDLS, YYNGEE. Trimming took 3 bases from V and 4 from J, leaving 16 bases between them. The CDR3 is 15 residues long. The CDR3 bases are TGTGCCAGCAGCGGCGACGGGGTTGTCGGAGAGACCCAGTACTTC. The encoded protein is CASSGDGVVGETQYF.

This chain connects TRBV9 to TRBJ2-7, with D unclear. This CDR3 comprises 14 residues. Germline V lookup: CDR1 SGDLS, CDR2 YYNGEE. V was clipped by 0 bases and J by 3 bases, with 10 bases between them. In nucleotides, the CDR3 is TGTGCCAGCAGCGTAGAGGGTATGAACTACGAGCAGTACTTC. Translating gives CASSVEGMNYEQYF.

This clonotype has ten or more counts. This chain uses TRBV9 with TRBJ2-3, with D maybe TRBD2 (5 bases). Looked up from germline, CDR1 is SGDLS and CDR2 is YYNGEE. The length of the CDR3 is 15 residues. The ends were cut back, 4 bases at V and 1 base at J, with 13 bases in the middle. DNA for the CDR3: TGTGCCAGCAGCTCTCCCGCGGGTGGCACAGATACGCAGTATTTT. It encodes CASSSPAGGTDTQYF.

This clonotype was picked up one time. The genes are TRBV9 and TRBJ2-7; D remains unclear. CDR1 is SGDLS, CDR2 YYNGEE, per germline. Trimming left V 0 bases short and J 3 bases short, with 10 bases between. There are 14 residues in the CDR3. The CDR3 region is CASSVGLDLYEQYF. The DNA for the CDR3 is TGTGCCAGCAGCGTAGGGCTCGACCTCTACGAGCAGTACTTC. The entire variable domain, with the rest obtained from reference TRBV9 and TRBJ2-7, is as follows: DSGVTQTPKHLITATGQRVTLRCSPRSGDLSVYWYQQSLDQGLQFLIQYYNGEERAKGNILERFSAQQFPDLHSELNLSSLELGDSALYFCASSVGLDLYEQYFGPGTRLTVT.

This clonotype was seen ten or more times. This rearrangement joins TRBV9 to TRBJ2-2; D is possibly TRBD2 (6 bases). CDR1 and CDR2 (germline): SGDLS, YYNGEE. The CDR3 covers 16 residues. Between the trimmed V and J ends, which lost 4 bases and 2 bases, there was a span of 15 bases. The CDR3 loop is CASSPRGGVNTGELFF. The CDR3 DNA reads as TGTGCCAGCAGCCCTCGTGGCGGGGTAAACACCGGGGAGCTGTTTTTT.

This clonotype was seen ten or more times. The chain has TRBV9 and TRBJ1-6; D remains ambiguous. Trimming shortened V by 0 bases and J by 6 bases, and 10 bases separated the two germline ends. This CDR3 has 15 residues. Looked up from germline, CDR1 is SGDLS and CDR2 is YYNGEE. The CDR3 nucleotides read TGTGCCAGCAGCGTAGGCGGAAAATTTAATTCACCCCTCCACTTT. This encodes CASSVGGKFNSPLHF. The entire variable domain, with the rest obtained from reference TRBV9 and TRBJ1-6, is as follows: DSGVTQTPKHLITATGQRVTLRCSPRSGDLSVYWYQQSLDQGLQFLIQYYNGEERAKGNILERFSAQQFPDLHSELNLSSLELGDSALYFCASSVGGKFNSPLHFGNGTRLTVT.

This clonotype was seen repeatedly, ten times or more. The rearrangement uses TRBV9 and TRBJ2-1; D unresolved. CDR3 size: 15 residues. The germline CDR1 and CDR2 sequences are SGDLS and YYNGEE. The V and J ends lost 0 bases and 7 bases respectively, with 14 bases between them. CDR3 loop: CASSVVAFPLNEQFF. CDR3 bases: TGTGCCAGCAGCGTAGTGGCTTTCCCCTTAAATGAGCAGTTCTTC.

The sample holds a few counts of this clonotype. At one of its ends the junction is not consistent with the germline gene, which may arise from a read error. This rearrangement joins TRBV9 to TRBJ2-6; the D gene could be TRBD1 or TRBD2 (5 bases each). The CDR3 runs to 17 residues. Germline V gives CDR1 SGDLS, CDR2 YYNGEE. CDR3 in amino acids: CASSGWEWGSGANVLTF. The CDR3 nucleotides read TGTGCCAGCAGCGGGTGGGAGTGGGGCTCTGGAGCCAACGTCCTGACTTTC. The variable domain in full, completed from reference TRBV9 and TRBJ2-6, reads DSGVTQTPKHLITATGQRVTLRCSPRSGDLSVYWYQQSLDQGLQFLIQYYNGEERAKGNILERFSAQQFPDLHSELNLSSLELGDSALYFCASSGWEWGSGANVLTFGAGSRLTVL.

In its sample, this clonotype was seen many times. The chain carries TRBV9 and TRBJ2-7, with D unclear. There are 14 residues in the CDR3. Trimming cost V 0 bases and J 4 bases, with 11 bases left between them. Per germline, CDR1 SGDLS and CDR2 YYNGEE. The CDR3 DNA reads TGTGCCAGCAGCGTAGCGGCAGGTCCATACGAGCAGTACTTC. Its protein product is CASSVAAGPYEQYF.

At least ten counts were recorded for this clonotype. For the CDR3, the DNA is TGTGCCAGCAGCGTAGAGGGCAGATACACTGAAGCTTTCTTT. Its protein product is CASSVEGRYTEAFF. The V call is TRBV9, the J call TRBJ1-1; the D is unclear. V lost 0 bases, J lost 3 bases, and 9 bases lay in between. Germline V gene sequence: CDR1 SGDLS, CDR2 YYNGEE. This CDR3 is 14 amino acids long.

This clonotype was observed many times. V gene TRBV9 combines with J gene TRBJ1-1, with a weak D call TRBD1 (5 bases). There are 16 residues in the CDR3. Trimming removed 4 bases at V and 0 bases at J, with 16 bases between. The germline V gene has CDR1 SGDLS and CDR2 YYNGEE. CDR3 sequence (DNA): TGTGCCAGCAGCCCTGCGGGGCATCTGATGAACACTGAAGCTTTCTTT. This sequence encodes CASSPAGHLMNTEAFF. The entire variable domain, with the rest obtained from reference TRBV9 and TRBJ1-1, is as follows: DSGVTQTPKHLITATGQRVTLRCSPRSGDLSVYWYQQSLDQGLQFLIQYYNGEERAKGNILERFSAQQFPDLHSELNLSSLELGDSALYFCASSPAGHLMNTEAFFGQGTRLTVV.